This T cell receptor beta chain was sequenced during a study of T cells in women clearing cervical HPV infection (dated by TCRdb to about 2018). Notes on the research overall: The cases were fewer than 30 women with histologically confirmed HPV16-related CIN3 or worse, and 2 of these cases were invasive cancers. The roughly 23 controls were women who cleared a single incident HPV16 infection within 12 months without developing precancer or cancer. Blood from cases was collected at the visit where the lesion was first found, while blood from controls was collected once the infection could no longer be detected. Among cases, blood sampling occurred a median of about 150 days after lesion detection, with an interquartile range of roughly 85 to 200 days. Since only a few of the women had HLA typing available, the possibility that HLA type was acting as a confounder could not be ruled out. An exploratory proof-of-principle case-control study, nested within the Guanacaste HPV Natural History Study in Costa Rica, was conducted to compare TCR repertoires across cervical HPV16 outcomes. Cases and controls were matched on year of sample collection and on age within five years. Median age was 34 years in cases versus less than 40 in controls, and baseline characteristics did not differ significantly. The parent cohort enrolled roughly 9,400 women aged 18 or older in Guanacaste, Costa Rica, in about 1992 to 1995 and followed the women for around seven years. Five blinded duplicates per group were added as quality controls, so that about 60 samples were obtained: around 50 participants and approximately 10 replicates. Overall study outcomes, separate from this receptor: T-cell numbers per sample were unknown, so richness differences could reflect varying T-cell content rather than repertoire biology. TCR repertoire richness was significantly higher in CIN3+ cases than in controls across sequencing depths, while evenness did not differ. By combining richness with V gene abundances, random forest classifiers separated cases from controls with an estimated AUC of about 0.83. Cases had lower TRBV6-7 relative abundance than controls (approximately 0.1% versus 0.16%; Bonferroni P = 0.0008). The cross-sectional design could not show whether the associations came before the infection or were a result of it, and neither effector/memory subsets nor HPV-specific T cells were isolated.

CDR1 and CDR2 were assigned from the germline V gene as SGHTA and FQGNSA. CDR3 length: 14 amino acids, cysteine to phenylalanine. Only the CDR3 bases that were read are kept: 33 of them, in frame from base 1. Trimming removed 4 bases from V and 0 bases from J, leaving 6 bases between the germline ends. TCR beta CDR3 regions were amplified by multiplex PCR using the immunoSEQ assay from an average of around 1.2 ug genomic DNA per sample. The assay corrected primer bias using a complete synthetic TCR repertoire to establish an amplification baseline. The amplicons were sequenced on the Illumina platform. The paper's data handling went like this. Sequence errors were corrected by clustering with frequency ratios and a modified nearest-neighbor algorithm, and the sequences were then analyzed in the immunoSEQ Analyzer using IMGT gene definitions. At each rarefaction depth, TCR richness and evenness were averaged across 20 rarefaction repeats, and any sample with fewer sequences than the depth was left out. Wilcoxon rank sum tests with FDR correction were used to compare relative abundances of V, D and J genes between the groups. Blinded duplicates gave an intraclass correlation of around 95% for TCR richness and an average of about 76% across some 69 gene segments. TCRdb retrieved this table from immuneACCESS and kept in-frame rearrangements only. Not all clones are present; in checked studies, unresolved V genes account for under half, and no reason is known for the remainder. The D gene and trimming were derived from the DNA, and the V and J assignments and clone size from that table. The table for this sample lists about 34,000 clones. Clones ranked in the top ten supply roughly 1.4% of the sample.

Every participant had a single incident cervical HPV16 infection, and women with prevalent HPV16 infections were excluded. Cervical HPV DNA was detected with MY09/MY11 PCR, and genotyping was done by dot-blot hybridization. Around 15 mL of heparinized blood were centrifuged, and the buffy coat was split into aliquots, frozen at -30 degrees C, and then kept at -80 degrees C. Genomic DNA was extracted from buffy coat specimens using QIAGEN kits. As regards this clone: Its antigen specificity is not known. The read ends 3 residues shy of where the CDR3 ends; the end is completed using the germline J gene.

The chain was built from TRBV7-2 and TRBJ1-4, with the D gene uncertain. Specimen: blood buffy coat. This clonotype was obtained from a woman aged 18-70 years with a cervical HPV16 infection that either progressed to CIN3+ or cleared (not recorded which). Partial CDR3 DNA: TGTGCCAGCAGCTGGACTTCAACTAATGAAAAA. Its protein is CASSWTSTNEK. The CDR3, in full, reads CASSWTSTNEKLFF.